This TCR beta chain was retrieved from a study of T cell responses to AZD1222 COVID-19 vaccine. Overall study findings and caveats: Sampling captured repertoires only after the peak T cell response. Nearly half of the spike-specific TCRs reportedly recognize variant regions that carry no mutations.

Assay used: immunoSEQ multiplex PCR; TCRdb lists only in-frame clones, some missing. The sample has some 99,000 clones, around 90% seen once. In the case of this clone: Its antigen is still unknown.

The trim removed 3 bases at V and 5 bases at J, leaving 1 base unmatched. The CDR3 consists of 13 residues. Germline V gene sequence: CDR1 SGHRS, CDR2 YFSETQ. This specimen was peripheral blood, taken on day 0 of MenACWY control vaccination. This TCR derives from an adult in good health. The chain uses TRBV5-1 and TRBJ1-1; 10 bases are a match to TRBD1. The CDR3 sequence: CASSWTGGTEAFF. The CDR3 DNA reads as TGCGCCAGCAGCTGGACAGGGGGGACTGAAGCTTTCTTT.